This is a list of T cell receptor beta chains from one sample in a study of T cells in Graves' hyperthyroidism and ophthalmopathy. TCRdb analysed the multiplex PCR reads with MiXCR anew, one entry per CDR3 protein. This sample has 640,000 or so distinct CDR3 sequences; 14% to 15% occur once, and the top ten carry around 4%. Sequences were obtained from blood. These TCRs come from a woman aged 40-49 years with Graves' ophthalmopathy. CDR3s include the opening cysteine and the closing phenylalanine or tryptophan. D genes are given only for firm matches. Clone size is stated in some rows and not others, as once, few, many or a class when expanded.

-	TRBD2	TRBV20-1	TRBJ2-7	CSAPGLAGSYEQYF	TGCAGTGCACCGGGACTAGCGGGTTCCTACGAGCAGTACTTC
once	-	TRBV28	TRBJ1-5	CASSPLPGGNQPQHF	TGTGCCAGCAGTCCCCTGCCTGGGGGCAATCAGCCCCAGCATTTT
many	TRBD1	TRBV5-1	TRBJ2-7	CASSRGVTGFSYEQYF	TGCGCCAGCAGCAGGGGCGTGACAGGGTTCTCCTACGAGCAGTACTTC
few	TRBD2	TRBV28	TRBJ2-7	CASTPGLGTYEQYF	TGTGCCAGCACACCGGGACTAGGAACTTACGAGCAGTACTTC
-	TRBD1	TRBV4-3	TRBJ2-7	CASSQDLQGMSEQYF	TGCGCCAGCAGCCAAGATCTACAGGGGATGAGCGAGCAGTACTTC
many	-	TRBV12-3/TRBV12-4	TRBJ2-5	CASSLHGQETQYF	TGTGCCAGCAGCCTTCACGGCCAAGAGACCCAGTACTTC
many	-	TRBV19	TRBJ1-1	CASSILRGQTEAFF	TGTGCCAGTAGTATCCTAAGGGGACAAACTGAAGCTTTCTTT
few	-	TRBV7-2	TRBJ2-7	CASSLAQGGTLSYEQYF	TGTGCCAGCAGCTTGGCTCAGGGGGGAACTCTTAGCTACGAGCAGTACTTC
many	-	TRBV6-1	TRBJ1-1	CASRPRGPNTEAFF	TGTGCCAGCAGACCCAGGGGCCCTAACACTGAAGCTTTCTTT
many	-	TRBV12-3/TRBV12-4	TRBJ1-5	CASSFRGAEPQHF	TGTGCCAGCAGTTTCCGGGGGGCAGAGCCCCAGCATTTT
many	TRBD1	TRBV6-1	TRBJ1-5	CASSKMGDRINQPQHF	TGTGCCAGCAGTAAAATGGGGGACAGGATCAATCAGCCCCAGCATTTT
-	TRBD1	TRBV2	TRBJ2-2	CASKDRGSTGELFF	TGTGCCAGCAAGGACAGGGGGAGCACCGGGGAGCTGTTTTTT
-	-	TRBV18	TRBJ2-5	CASQKLDLQETQYF	TGTGCCAGCCAGAAGCTAGATCTCCAAGAGACCCAGTACTTC
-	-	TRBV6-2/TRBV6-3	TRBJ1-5	CASSYLGPINQPQHF	TGTGCCAGCAGTTACTTGGGGCCCATCAATCAGCCCCAGCATTTT
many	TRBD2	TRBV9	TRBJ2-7	CASSPRYSGSGEQYF	TGTGCCAGCAGCCCTCGCTATAGCGGGAGTGGCGAGCAGTACTTC
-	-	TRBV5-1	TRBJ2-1	CASSLAGSPVNEQFF	TGCGCCAGCAGCTTGGCGGGGAGCCCGGTCAATGAGCAGTTCTTC
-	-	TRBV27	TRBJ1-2	CASSLMEGYGYTF	TGTGCCAGCAGTTTAATGGAGGGCTATGGCTACACCTTC
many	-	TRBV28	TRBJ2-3	CASIDLGDTQYF	TGTGCCAGTATCGATTTGGGAGATACGCAGTATTTT
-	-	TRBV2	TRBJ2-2	CASGEMEGNTGELSF	TGTGCCAGCGGTGAGATGGAGGGTAACACCGGGGAGCTGTCTTTT
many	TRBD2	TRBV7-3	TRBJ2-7	CASSLIPTSDLYEQYF	TGTGCCAGCAGCTTAATACCGACTAGCGATCTCTACGAGCAGTACTTC
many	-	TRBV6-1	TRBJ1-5	CASSKRGESMAQHF	TGTGCCAGCAGCAAAAGAGGGGAAAGTATGGCCCAGCATTTT
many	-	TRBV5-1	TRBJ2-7	CASKDGSVGDEQYF	TGCGCCAGCAAGGACGGTAGCGTCGGCGACGAGCAGTACTTC
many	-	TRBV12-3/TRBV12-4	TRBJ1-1	CASSPIGDEAFF	TGTGCCAGCAGTCCAATTGGAGATGAAGCTTTCTTT
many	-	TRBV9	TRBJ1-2	CASSYQGTADYGYTF	TGTGCCAGCAGTTACCAAGGGACGGCGGACTATGGCTACACCTTC
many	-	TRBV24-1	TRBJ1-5	CATSDFAGPQHF	TGTGCCACCAGTGATTTTGCCGGTCCCCAGCATTTT
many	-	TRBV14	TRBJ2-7	CASSQSGQTYEQYF	TGTGCCAGCAGCCAGTCCGGCCAGACCTACGAGCAGTACTTC
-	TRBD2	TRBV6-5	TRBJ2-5	CASSSGTSGSWAETQYF	TGTGCCAGCAGTTCCGGGACTAGCGGGAGTTGGGCGGAGACCCAGTACTTC
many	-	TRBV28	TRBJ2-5	CASSFNVAYGYQETQYF	TGTGCCAGCAGTTTCAACGTGGCCTACGGTTACCAAGAGACCCAGTACTTC
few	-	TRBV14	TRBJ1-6	CASSQGLPRGSPLHF	TGTGCCAGCAGCCAGGGACTACCTAGGGGTTCACCCCTCCACTTT
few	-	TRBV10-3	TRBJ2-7	CATATGTDSSGEQYF	TGTGCCACCGCTACAGGGACCGATTCTTCGGGAGAGCAGTACTTC
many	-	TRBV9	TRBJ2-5	CASSVGGGESETQYF	TGTGCCAGCAGCGTAGGAGGAGGGGAGTCAGAGACCCAGTACTTC
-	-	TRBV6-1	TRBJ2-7	CATQRKGVYEQYF	TGTGCCACCCAAAGGAAAGGGGTCTACGAGCAGTACTTC
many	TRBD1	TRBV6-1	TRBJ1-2	CASSTGTEVGYTF	TGTGCCAGCAGTACCGGGACAGAGGTTGGCTACACCTTC
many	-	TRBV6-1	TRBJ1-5	CASSVGDALNQPQHF	TGTGCCAGCAGTGTGGGGGATGCACTTAATCAGCCCCAGCATTTT
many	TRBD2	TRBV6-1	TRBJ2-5	CASTLTSGRSTQYF	TGTGCCAGCACCCTGACTAGCGGGAGGTCGACCCAGTACTTC
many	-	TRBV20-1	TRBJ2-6	CSAQGLGANVLTF	TGCAGTGCCCAGGGCCTCGGGGCCAACGTCCTGACTTTC
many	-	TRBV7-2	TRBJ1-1	CASSSRVMNTEAFF	TGTGCCAGCAGCTCCAGGGTCATGAACACTGAAGCTTTCTTT
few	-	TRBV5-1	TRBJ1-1	CASSFQGFDTEAFF	TGCGCCAGCAGCTTCCAGGGTTTTGACACTGAAGCTTTCTTT
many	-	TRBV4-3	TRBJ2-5	CASSQEFQGQETQYF	TGCGCCAGCAGCCAAGAGTTTCAGGGGCAGGAGACCCAGTACTTC
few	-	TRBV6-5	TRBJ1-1	CASSYSGQPEAFF	TGTGCCAGCAGTTACTCTGGACAGCCTGAAGCTTTCTTT
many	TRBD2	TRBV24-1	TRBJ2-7	CATSGNSGINEQYF	TGTGCCACCAGTGGTAACAGCGGGATAAACGAGCAGTACTTC
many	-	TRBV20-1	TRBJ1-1	CSARVGVFTEAFF	TGCAGTGCTAGAGTGGGGGTATTCACTGAAGCTTTCTTT
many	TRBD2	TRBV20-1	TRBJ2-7	CSGRGTVSYEQYF	TGCAGTGGGCGGGGGACTGTCTCCTACGAGCAGTACTTC
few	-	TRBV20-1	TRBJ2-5	CSGGIEGETQYF	TGCAGTGGGGGTATCGAGGGAGAGACCCAGTACTTC
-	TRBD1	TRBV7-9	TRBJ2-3	CASSSDRVSDTQYF	TGTGCCAGCAGCTCGGACAGGGTCTCAGATACGCAGTATTTT
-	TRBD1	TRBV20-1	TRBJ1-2	CSAYPGQGALGYGYTF	TGCAGTGCTTACCCGGGACAGGGGGCTCTGGGGTATGGCTACACCTTC
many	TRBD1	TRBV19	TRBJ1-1	CASSIGDRGATGFEAFF	TGTGCCAGTAGTATCGGGGACAGGGGGGCCACAGGATTTGAAGCTTTCTTT
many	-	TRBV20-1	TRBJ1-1	CSAVDTEAFF	TGCAGTGCAGTCGACACTGAAGCTTTCTTT
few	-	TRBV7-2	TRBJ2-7	CASSLNGQGSDEQYF	TGTGCCAGCAGCTTAAATGGCCAGGGGAGCGACGAGCAGTACTTC
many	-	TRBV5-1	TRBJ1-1	CASSLGWQLGRGLENTEAFF	TGCGCCAGCAGCTTGGGTTGGCAGTTGGGACGGGGGTTGGAGAACACTGAAGCTTTCTTT
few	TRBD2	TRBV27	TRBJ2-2	CASSPRGSGSRWTGELFF	TGTGCCAGCAGTCCCCGGGGTAGCGGGAGTCGATGGACCGGGGAGCTGTTTTTT
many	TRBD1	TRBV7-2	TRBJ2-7	CASSARQGLNYEQYF	TGTGCCAGCAGCGCCCGACAGGGGCTAAACTACGAGCAGTACTTC
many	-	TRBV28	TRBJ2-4	CASNIGGRNTVAKNIQYF	TGTGCCAGCAATATTGGAGGACGGAACACTGTAGCCAAAAACATTCAGTACTTC